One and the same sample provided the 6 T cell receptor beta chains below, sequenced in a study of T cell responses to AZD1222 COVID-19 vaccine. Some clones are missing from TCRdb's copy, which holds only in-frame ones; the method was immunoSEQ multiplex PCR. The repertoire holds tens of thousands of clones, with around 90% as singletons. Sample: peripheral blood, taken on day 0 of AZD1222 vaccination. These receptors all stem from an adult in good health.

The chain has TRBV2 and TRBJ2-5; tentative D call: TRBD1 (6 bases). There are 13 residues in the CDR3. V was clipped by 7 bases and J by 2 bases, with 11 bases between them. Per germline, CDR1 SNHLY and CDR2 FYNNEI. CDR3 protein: CASTVGQQETQYF. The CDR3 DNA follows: TGTGCCAGCACAGTTGGACAGCAAGAGACCCAGTACTTC.

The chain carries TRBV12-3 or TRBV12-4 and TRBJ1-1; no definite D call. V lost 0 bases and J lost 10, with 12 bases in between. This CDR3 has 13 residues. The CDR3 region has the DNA TGTGCCAGCAGTTTAGCGGGTGGGGAGGGAGCTTTCTTT. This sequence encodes CASSLAGGEGAFF.

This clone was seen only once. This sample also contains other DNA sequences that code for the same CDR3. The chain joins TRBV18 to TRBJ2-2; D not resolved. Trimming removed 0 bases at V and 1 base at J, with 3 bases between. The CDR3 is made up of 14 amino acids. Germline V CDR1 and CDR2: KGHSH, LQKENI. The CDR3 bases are TGTGCCAGCTCACCACCAGGGAACACCGGGGAGCTGTTTTTT. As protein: CASSPPGNTGELFF.

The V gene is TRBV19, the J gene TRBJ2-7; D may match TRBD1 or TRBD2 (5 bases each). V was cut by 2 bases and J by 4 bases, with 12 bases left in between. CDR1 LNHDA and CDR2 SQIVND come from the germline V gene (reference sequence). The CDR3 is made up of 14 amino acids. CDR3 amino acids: CASSIFLGPYEQYF. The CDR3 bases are TGTGCCAGTAGTATATTCTTGGGACCTTACGAGCAGTACTTC. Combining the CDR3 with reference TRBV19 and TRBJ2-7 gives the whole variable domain DGGITQSPKYLFRKEGQNVTLSCEQNLNHDAMYWYRQDPGQGLRLIYYSQIVNDFQKGDIAEGYSVSREKKESFPLTVTSAQKNPTAFYLCASSIFLGPYEQYFGPGTRLTVT.

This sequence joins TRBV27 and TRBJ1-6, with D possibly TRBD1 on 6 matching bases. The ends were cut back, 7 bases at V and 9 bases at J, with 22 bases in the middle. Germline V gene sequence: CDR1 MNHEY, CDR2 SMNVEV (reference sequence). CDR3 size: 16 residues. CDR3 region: CASTPGSGGQGSPLHF. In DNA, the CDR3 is TGTGCCAGCACCCCAGGGAGCGGGGGGCAGGGTTCACCCCTCCACTTT.

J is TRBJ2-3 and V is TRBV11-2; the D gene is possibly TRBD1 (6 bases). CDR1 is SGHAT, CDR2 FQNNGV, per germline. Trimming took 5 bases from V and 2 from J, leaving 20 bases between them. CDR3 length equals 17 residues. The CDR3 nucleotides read TGTGCCAGCAGCCCCACCCCCCAGGGGTCGGTCACAGATACGCAGTATTTT. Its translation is CASSPTPQGSVTDTQYF.